This T cell receptor beta chain appears in the sequencing data of a study of T cell responses to AZD1222 COVID-19 vaccine. J gave up 1 base and V 6 bases, and 7 bases lay outside the gene matches. This CDR3 comprises 15 residues. Germline CDR1 reads LGHDT; CDR2 reads YNNKEL (reference sequence). About this clone: Its antigen is not identified.

Generated by immunoSEQ multiplex PCR, the TCRdb table keeps only in-frame clones and is missing some. The repertoire has 120,000 to 150,000 clones, about nine tenths of them found once; the top ten carry under 2%. Whole-study findings and limits: Clonal diversity was possibly underestimated, and the donors were mostly white British, with more females. Dominant at 160-218 and 743-854, vaccine-associated CD4 TCRs also spanned spike. AZD1222 recipients seropositive at baseline numbered only six.

The receptor comes from an adult who received the AZD1222 COVID-19 vaccine. This sample comprised peripheral blood, obtained 28 days after the second AZD1222 dose. The chain combines TRBV3-1 (or the pseudogene TRBV3-2) with TRBJ2-7; TRBD1 matches 9 bases. The CDR3 loop is CASSPLQGASYEQYF. Written as DNA, the CDR3 is TGTGCCAGCAGTCCATTACAGGGGGCGTCCTACGAGCAGTACTTC.